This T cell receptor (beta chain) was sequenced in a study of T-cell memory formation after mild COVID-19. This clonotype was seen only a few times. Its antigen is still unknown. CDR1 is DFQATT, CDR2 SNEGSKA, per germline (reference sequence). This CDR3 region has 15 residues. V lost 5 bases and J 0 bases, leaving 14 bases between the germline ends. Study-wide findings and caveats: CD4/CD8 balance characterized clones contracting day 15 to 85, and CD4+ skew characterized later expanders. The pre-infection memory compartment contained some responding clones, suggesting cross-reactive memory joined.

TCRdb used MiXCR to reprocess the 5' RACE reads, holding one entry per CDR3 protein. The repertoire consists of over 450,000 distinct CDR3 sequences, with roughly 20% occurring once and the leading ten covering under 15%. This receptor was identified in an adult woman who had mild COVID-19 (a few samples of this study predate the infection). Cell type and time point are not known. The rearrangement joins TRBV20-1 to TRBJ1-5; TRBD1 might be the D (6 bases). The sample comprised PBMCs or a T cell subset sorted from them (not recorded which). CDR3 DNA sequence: TGCAGTGCTCCTGGGAGGGGGGCTAGCAATCAGCCCCAGCATTTT. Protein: CSAPGRGASNQPQHF.